This entry describes one TCR beta chain. The antigen is not known. The entry originates in a study of cytomegalovirus exposure and HLA in healthy donors. Whole-study results and caveats: Reports credit the classifier with highly specific, highly sensitive diagnosis of cytomegalovirus status. Overall, approximately 150 TCR beta chains were annotated as cytomegalovirus-associated. In a later analysis, a genetic analysis reported fewer productive-TCR N-insertions in an Asian-associated ancestry cluster than the cohort average.

The V gene lost 2 bases and the J gene lost 0 bases, with 18 bases spanning the gap. The V gene's germline CDR1 is SGHRS and CDR2 YFSETQ. This CDR3 region has 19 residues. In the PCR, 60 Vbeta and 13 Jbeta primers were used. TCRdb's copy holds only in-frame clones and misses some; the assay was immunoSEQ multiplex PCR. Among around 150,000 clones listed, around 84% were seen once. This sequence was found in a woman in her forties in good health and CMV-seronegative. The chain combines TRBV5-1 with TRBJ2-6, with D hard to call. Sequencing used PBMCs. CDR3 sequence reads: CASSFTAGVSSSGANVLTF. CDR3 nucleotides: TGCGCCAGCAGCTTCACGGCCGGAGTTTCGAGCTCTGGGGCCAACGTCCTGACTTTC.